This passage covers 12 T cell receptor beta chains from one sample sequenced in a study of cytomegalovirus exposure and HLA in healthy donors. PCR amplification relied on 60 Vbeta primers (plus 13 Jbeta primers). Data came from immunoSEQ multiplex PCR; TCRdb stores just in-frame clones and leaves some out. The data show under 150,000 clones, approximately 8.9% seen once. The sequenced sample was PBMCs. These receptors came from a woman in her thirties or forties in good health and CMV-seropositive.

V is TRBV14 and J is TRBJ1-1; maybe TRBD1 (5 bases). Germline CDR1 and CDR2: SGHDN and FVKESK. V lost 3 bases and J 6 bases, leaving 14 bases between the germline ends. The CDR3 loop spans 14 amino acids. The CDR3 DNA reads as TGTGCCAGCAGCCACGCCCCCAGGGCTCCTGAAGCTTTCTTT. Its translation: CASSHAPRAPEAFF.

This clone was seen more than once but under ten times. At one of its ends the junction is not consistent with the germline gene, which may arise from a read error. The chain uses TRBV7-2 and TRBJ2-3, with 10 positions matching TRBD2. This CDR3 is built from 15 residues. CDR1 is SGHTA, CDR2 FQGNSA, per germline. In nucleotides, the CDR3 is TGTGCCAGCAGCCTAGCGGGGGCCCCCACAGATACGCAGTATTTT. As protein: CASSLAGAPTDTQYF.

This clone turned up a few times. The DNA for the CDR3 is TGTGCCAGCAGCTATCACAGTATCAGTGAAAAACTGTTTTTT. Translated: CASSYHSISEKLFF. The rearrangement joins TRBV5-6 to TRBJ1-4; unclear D gene. This CDR3 has 14 amino acids. V lost 3 bases and J lost 7, with 13 bases in between. The germline CDR1 and CDR2 sequences are SGHDT and YYEEEE.

This clone has just a few counts. The chain employs TRBV15 and TRBJ1-2; 7 nucleotides match TRBD1. This CDR3 contains 15 residues. The trim removed 0 bases at V and 6 bases at J, leaving 7 bases unmatched. Germline V CDR1 and CDR2: LNHNV, YYDKDF (reference sequence). The CDR3 DNA is TGTGCCACCAGCAGAGAGTATAGGGGGCTGGATGGCTACACCTTC. Encoded protein: CATSREYRGLDGYTF.

The rearrangement uses TRBV7-2 and TRBJ2-1; 7 bases agree with TRBD2. The V segment lost 5 bases and the J segment 2 bases; nucleotides outside the gene matches: 12. The length of the CDR3 is 17 residues. Germline loops: CDR1 SGHTA, CDR2 FQGNSA. The CDR3: CASSPRFAGDPYNEQFF. The DNA of the CDR3 is TGTGCCAGCAGCCCTCGTTTTGCGGGGGACCCCTACAATGAGCAGTTCTTC.

The chain recombines TRBV19 with TRBJ1-2; no reliable D call. V gave up 4 bases and J gave up 2 bases, with 11 bases separating them. Germline V gene sequence: CDR1 LNHDA, CDR2 SQIVND (reference sequence). This CDR3 has 14 amino acids. The CDR3 protein is CASSTQLRNYGYTF. CDR3 bases: TGTGCCAGTAGTACCCAACTGCGGAACTATGGCTACACCTTC.

This clone has a handful of counts. V and J are TRBV6-5 and TRBJ2-5, with D possibly matching TRBD1 (6 bases). Trimming took 5 bases from V and 4 from J, leaving 14 bases between them. The CDR3 length is 14 residues. Germline values: CDR1 MNHEY, CDR2 SVGAGI. CDR3 bases: TGTGCCAGCAGTGGCGTAGGGGGTCTAGAGACCCAGTACTTC. This sequence encodes CASSGVGGLETQYF.

The J gene is TRBJ1-4, the V gene TRBV6-1, with D maybe TRBD1 (6 bases). The V gene's germline CDR1 is MNHNS and CDR2 SASEGT. V was shortened by 5 bases and J by 6 bases, with 13 bases between the two germline ends. The CDR3 is made up of 14 amino acids. CDR3 in DNA: TGTGCCAGCAGTCCTACAGGGTACGATGAAAAACTGTTTTTT. This translates into CASSPTGYDEKLFF.

This clone showed up just a few times. This chain uses TRBV11-3 with TRBJ1-1; 7 bases agree with TRBD1. Per germline, CDR1 SGHNT and CDR2 YENEEA. The CDR3 has 18 residues. Trimming took 2 bases from V and 3 from J; bases not matched to a gene: 15. The CDR3 nucleotides read TGTGCCAGCAGCTTACCCCGAGACAGGGAGCTAGGGGACACTGAAGCTTTCTTT. It specifies CASSLPRDRELGDTEAFF.

This clone was seen a handful of times. The chain joins TRBV27 to TRBJ1-1, with D tentatively TRBD1 (6 bases). V was shortened by 6 bases and J by 3 bases, with 11 bases between the two germline ends. The CDR3 has 13 amino acids. Per the germline V gene, CDR1 is MNHEY and CDR2 is SMNVEV (reference sequence). Written as DNA, the CDR3 is TGTGCCAGCAGGCCTACAGGGTACACTGAAGCTTTCTTT. Protein product: CASRPTGYTEAFF.

The V gene is TRBV6-6, the J gene TRBJ2-7, with D possibly being TRBD1 (6 bases). The V and J ends lost 8 bases and 4 bases respectively, with 18 bases between them. This CDR3 region has 14 residues. The germline V gene has CDR1 MNHNY and CDR2 SVGAGI (reference sequence). The CDR3 region has the DNA TGTGCCAGCCATCCCAGGGGCTCCATTTACGAGCAGTACTTC. Translation gives CASHPRGSIYEQYF.

The V gene is TRBV29-1, the J gene TRBJ1-2; 7 nucleotides match TRBD1. The V segment lost 3 bases and the J segment 3 bases; nucleotides outside the gene matches: 1. The CDR3 extends over 12 amino acids. Germline V lookup: CDR1 SQVTM, CDR2 ANQGSEA. The CDR3 sequence is CSVDRGDYGYTF. CDR3 sequence (DNA): TGCAGCGTTGACAGGGGGGACTATGGCTACACCTTC.